Listed below are T cell receptor beta chains from one sample, sequenced in a study of human T cells and chemical hapten exposure. TCRdb used MiXCR to reprocess the RACE reads, holding one entry per CDR3 protein. Here the sample spans about 190,000 distinct CDR3 sequences, around 25% being singletons. Specimen: whole blood, collected in connection with sensitization to the hapten diphenylcyclopropenone (DPC). The origin of the receptors is a woman between 40 and 55 years old with alopecia areata. Some clones in this sample may be carry-over from other donors' samples. Both conserved end residues are part of each CDR3. Each record gives: clone size, V gene, J gene, D gene, CDR3 protein, CDR3 DNA. D genes are given only for firm matches. Size values are once, few and many counts, or a class for expanded clones, and some rows have none.

clone_size: few; v_call: TRBV29-1; j_call: TRBJ2-7; d_call: -; cdr3_aa: CSVSHRGGGYEQYF; cdr3_nt: TGCAGCGTATCGCACCGGGGTGGAGGATACGAGCAGTACTTC
clone_size: few; v_call: TRBV7-9; j_call: TRBJ1-2; d_call: TRBD1; cdr3_aa: CASSLGTGDGYTF; cdr3_nt: TGTGCCAGCAGCTTAGGGACAGGGGATGGCTACACCTTC
clone_size: many; v_call: TRBV7-2; j_call: TRBJ2-7; d_call: -; cdr3_aa: CASSHTGGMYEQYF; cdr3_nt: TGTGCCAGCAGCCATACCGGCGGGATGTACGAGCAGTACTTC
clone_size: few; v_call: TRBV6-2/TRBV6-3; j_call: TRBJ2-1; d_call: TRBD2; cdr3_aa: CASSRETSGSNEQFF; cdr3_nt: TGTGCCAGCAGTCGAGAGACTAGCGGGAGTAATGAGCAGTTCTTC
clone_size: -; v_call: TRBV6-1; j_call: TRBJ1-3; d_call: -; cdr3_aa: CASRQGNTIYF; cdr3_nt: TGTGCCAGCCGACAGGGAAACACCATATATTTT
clone_size: few; v_call: TRBV7-2; j_call: TRBJ2-7; d_call: TRBD2; cdr3_aa: CASQREGGAYEQYF; cdr3_nt: TGTGCCAGCCAGCGGGAGGGGGGCGCCTACGAGCAGTACTTC
clone_size: -; v_call: TRBV27; j_call: TRBJ2-3; d_call: TRBD1; cdr3_aa: CASSPGQGTDTQYF; cdr3_nt: TGTGCCAGCAGTCCCGGACAGGGCACAGATACGCAGTATTTT
clone_size: few; v_call: TRBV7-8; j_call: TRBJ2-7; d_call: TRBD1; cdr3_aa: CASSPQGVNSGYEQYF; cdr3_nt: TGTGCCAGCAGTCCACAGGGGGTGAATTCAGGGTACGAGCAGTACTTC
clone_size: -; v_call: TRBV6-2/TRBV6-3; j_call: TRBJ2-3; d_call: TRBD2; cdr3_aa: CASRGAGEADTQYF; cdr3_nt: TGTGCCAGCAGGGGAGCGGGAGAGGCAGATACGCAGTATTTT
clone_size: few; v_call: TRBV20-1; j_call: TRBJ2-1; d_call: -; cdr3_aa: CSALRAGRFTGQFF; cdr3_nt: TGCAGTGCTCTGAGGGCGGGGAGGTTCACAGGGCAGTTCTTC
clone_size: few; v_call: TRBV20-1; j_call: TRBJ2-7; d_call: -; cdr3_aa: CSAARDEQYF; cdr3_nt: TGCAGTGCGGCCCGCGACGAGCAGTACTTC
clone_size: -; v_call: TRBV20-1; j_call: TRBJ2-3; d_call: -; cdr3_aa: CSSGTSSTDTQYF; cdr3_nt: TGCAGCTCCGGGACTTCTAGCACAGATACGCAGTATTTT
clone_size: -; v_call: TRBV28; j_call: TRBJ2-7; d_call: TRBD1; cdr3_aa: CASSRQGSSYEQYF; cdr3_nt: TGTGCCAGCAGTAGACAGGGGAGCTCCTACGAGCAGTACTTC
clone_size: few; v_call: TRBV12-3/TRBV12-4; j_call: TRBJ1-1; d_call: -; cdr3_aa: CASSLSRGRAFF; cdr3_nt: TGTGCCAGCAGTTTAAGCAGGGGCCGTGCTTTCTTT
clone_size: many; v_call: TRBV7-9; j_call: TRBJ2-5; d_call: -; cdr3_aa: CASSRRETQYF; cdr3_nt: TGTGCCAGCAGCAGAAGAGAGACCCAGTACTTC
clone_size: -; v_call: TRBV7-2; j_call: TRBJ2-7; d_call: -; cdr3_aa: CASSLTPSSYEQYF; cdr3_nt: TGTGCCAGCAGCCTCACCCCCAGCTCCTACGAGCAGTACTTC
clone_size: few; v_call: TRBV4-3; j_call: TRBJ1-5; d_call: -; cdr3_aa: CASSQGYMRVGNQPQHF; cdr3_nt: TGCGCCAGCAGCCAAGGATATATGAGGGTTGGCAATCAGCCCCAGCATTTT
clone_size: -; v_call: TRBV10-2; j_call: TRBJ2-1; d_call: TRBD1; cdr3_aa: CASSGTGGGEQFF; cdr3_nt: TGCGCCAGCAGTGGGACAGGAGGAGGTGAGCAGTTCTTC
clone_size: -; v_call: TRBV10-3; j_call: TRBJ2-5; d_call: -; cdr3_aa: CAISPTATQETQYF; cdr3_nt: TGTGCCATCAGCCCGACAGCGACACAAGAGACCCAGTACTTC
clone_size: few; v_call: TRBV6-2/TRBV6-3; j_call: TRBJ2-7; d_call: -; cdr3_aa: CASSYSFGAQYF; cdr3_nt: TGTGCCAGCAGTTACTCGTTTGGGGCGCAGTACTTC
clone_size: -; v_call: TRBV20-1; j_call: TRBJ2-7; d_call: TRBD2; cdr3_aa: CSARDSSGPYEQYF; cdr3_nt: TGCAGTGCTAGAGATTCTAGCGGCCCCTACGAGCAGTACTTC
clone_size: few; v_call: TRBV29-1; j_call: TRBJ2-2; d_call: TRBD2; cdr3_aa: CSVEVGRAGELFF; cdr3_nt: TGCAGCGTTGAAGTAGGGAGGGCCGGGGAGCTGTTTTTT
clone_size: few; v_call: TRBV20-1; j_call: TRBJ2-7; d_call: TRBD1; cdr3_aa: CSARDLTGATYEQYF; cdr3_nt: TGCAGTGCTAGAGATTTGACAGGGGCCACCTACGAGCAGTACTTC
clone_size: -; v_call: TRBV28; j_call: TRBJ2-1; d_call: -; cdr3_aa: CASIGPTGSYNEQFF; cdr3_nt: TGTGCCAGCATCGGCCCCACCGGTTCCTACAATGAGCAGTTCTTC
clone_size: -; v_call: TRBV6-2/TRBV6-3; j_call: TRBJ2-3; d_call: -; cdr3_aa: CASSHLDTDTQYF; cdr3_nt: TGTGCCAGCAGCCACCTTGACACAGATACGCAGTATTTT
clone_size: few; v_call: TRBV4-2; j_call: TRBJ2-1; d_call: -; cdr3_aa: CASSQDSVREQFF; cdr3_nt: TGTGCCAGCAGCCAAGACTCGGTACGTGAGCAGTTCTTC
clone_size: few; v_call: TRBV5-1; j_call: TRBJ2-5; d_call: TRBD1; cdr3_aa: CASSYGQGPQETQYF; cdr3_nt: TGCGCCAGCAGCTACGGACAGGGTCCCCAAGAGACCCAGTACTTC
clone_size: few; v_call: TRBV7-2; j_call: TRBJ2-7; d_call: -; cdr3_aa: CASSLVGNEQYF; cdr3_nt: TGTGCCAGCAGCTTAGTGGGGAACGAGCAGTACTTC
clone_size: few; v_call: TRBV28; j_call: TRBJ2-7; d_call: -; cdr3_aa: CASSRDEQYF; cdr3_nt: TGTGCCAGCTCTAGGGACGAGCAGTACTTC
clone_size: -; v_call: TRBV20-1; j_call: TRBJ1-5; d_call: -; cdr3_aa: CSAGGRGGGNQPQHF; cdr3_nt: TGCAGTGCTGGGGGGAGGGGAGGGGGCAATCAGCCCCAGCATTTT
clone_size: -; v_call: TRBV4-3; j_call: TRBJ2-7; d_call: -; cdr3_aa: CASSQEAGVSHEQYF; cdr3_nt: TGCGCCAGCAGCCAAGAGGCAGGGGTAAGCCACGAGCAGTACTTC